The 18 T cell receptor beta chains below all came from one sample that was sequenced in a study of blood T cell repertoires in COVID-19. Only in-frame clones appear in the TCRdb table, and some are missing; sequencing was by immunoSEQ multiplex PCR. The sample consists of about 150,000 clones, about 77% of them appearing once. Sequenced material: peripheral blood. The receptors come from a woman over 75 with acute or convalescent COVID-19.

The rearrangement joins TRBV7-6 to TRBJ1-6, with a possible D match to TRBD1 (5 bases). V lost 5 bases, J lost 8 bases, and 16 bases lay in between. Germline lookup yields CDR1 SGHVS and CDR2 FNYEAQ. This CDR3 is 15 amino acids long. The CDR3 sequence is CASSPRPGGDSPLHF. The CDR3 coding sequence is TGTGCCAGCAGCCCGCGGCCGGGGGGTGATTCACCCCTCCACTTT. The full variable domain, its missing parts supplied by reference TRBV7-6 and TRBJ1-6, is GAGVSQSPRYKVTKRGQDVALRCDPISGHVSLYWYRQALGQGPEFLTYFNYEAQQDKSGLPNDRFSAERPEGSISTLTIQRTEQRDSAMYRCASSPRPGGDSPLHFGNGTRLTVT.

This clone showed up just a few times. The chain is built from TRBV6-1 and TRBJ2-2; D is unresolved. The ends were cut back, 2 bases at V and 0 bases at J, with 7 bases in the middle. The CDR3 runs 15 residues. The germline V gene encodes CDR1 MNHNS and CDR2 SASEGT. The CDR3, as DNA: TGTGCCAGCAGTGAACGCGGATCGAACACCGGGGAGCTGTTTTTT. Residues: CASSERGSNTGELFF.

This clone was seen only once. The V gene is TRBV5-1, the J gene TRBJ2-2; 10 positions agree with TRBD1. This CDR3 comprises 15 residues. Germline-derived CDR1 and CDR2 are SGHRS and YFSETQ. The trim removed 5 bases at V and 5 bases at J, leaving 6 bases unmatched. The CDR3 reads CASSLGQGVTGELFF. CDR3 sequence (DNA): TGCGCCAGCAGTCTCGGACAGGGGGTAACCGGGGAGCTGTTTTTT. The full variable domain, its missing parts supplied by reference TRBV5-1 and TRBJ2-2, is KAGVTQTPRYLIKTRGQQVTLSCSPISGHRSVSWYQQTPGQGLQFLFEYFSETQRNKGNFPGRFSGRQFSNSRSEMNVSTLELGDSALYLCASSLGQGVTGELFFGEGSRLTVL.

CDR3 sequence reads: CASSSPRGGSYEQYF. In nucleotides, the CDR3 is TGTGCCAGCAGCTCTCCTAGAGGGGGCTCCTACGAGCAGTACTTC. The V gene is TRBV5-6, the J gene TRBJ2-7, with D possibly matching TRBD1 (6 bases). The CDR3 length is 15 residues. Trimming stripped 3 bases from V and 0 bases from J, with 13 bases between. Germline V lookup: CDR1 SGHDT, CDR2 YYEEEE. Supplemented by reference TRBV5-6 and TRBJ2-7, the full variable domain reads DAGVTQSPTHLIKTRGQQVTLRCSPKSGHDTVSWYQQALGQGPQFIFQYYEEEERQRGNFPDRFSGHQFPNYSSELNVNALLLGDSALYLCASSSPRGGSYEQYFGPGTRLTVT.

A remark on this clone: One junction end disagrees with the germline gene, perhaps due to a read error. The genes are TRBV7-7 and TRBJ2-7; no clear D gene. This CDR3 has 13 amino acids. The germline V gene has CDR1 SSHAT and CDR2 FNYEAQ (reference sequence). The CDR3 DNA sequence: TGTGCTAGCAGCTTAGGAGAGGTGAGCCAGCAGTACTTC. Translated: CASSLGEVSQQYF.

The chain employs TRBV30 and TRBJ1-6; D is ambiguous. CDR1 is GTSNPN and CDR2 is SVGIG in the germline V gene (reference sequence). Trimming removed 3 bases from V and 8 bases from J, with 11 bases in between. The CDR3 consists of 13 residues. This CDR3 reads CAWRGRRDSPLHF. In DNA, the CDR3 is TGTGCCTGGAGAGGGAGGAGGGATTCACCCCTCCACTTT.

The chain joins TRBV5-8 to TRBJ2-1, with TRBD2 identical over 10 bases. Germline CDR1 reads SGHTS; CDR2 reads YDEGEE. The ends lost 2 bases at V and 6 bases at J; junction bases unmatched: 2. The CDR3 is 14 residues long. CDR3 sequence reads: CASSFSGGFNEQFF. CDR3 nucleotide sequence: TGTGCCAGCAGCTTTAGCGGGGGGTTCAATGAGCAGTTCTTC.

The CDR3 DNA is TGTGCCAGCAGCCCAAGGCAGGGAATGAACACTGAAGCTTTCTTT. Translating gives CASSPRQGMNTEAFF. The genes are TRBV11-1 and TRBJ1-1; a weak D match, TRBD1 (5 bases). Germline lookup yields CDR1 SGHAT and CDR2 FQDESV (reference sequence). The germline V and J ends were trimmed by 5 bases and 0 bases, with 13 bases remaining between them. The CDR3 is 15 amino acids.

The gene calls are TRBV11-2 and TRBJ2-3, with a tentative D call TRBD2 (6 bases). CDR3 size: 16 residues. Trimming removed 4 bases from V and 5 bases from J, with 19 bases in between. Germline CDR1 reads SGHAT; CDR2 reads FQNNGV. The CDR3 reads CASSSRLDPYGDTQYF. The CDR3, as DNA: TGTGCCAGCAGCTCGAGACTAGACCCTTACGGAGATACGCAGTATTTT.

This chain connects TRBV6-6 to TRBJ1-4, with a possible D match to TRBD1 (5 bases). V was clipped by 2 bases and J by 8 bases, with 12 bases between them. In germline, CDR1 is MNHNY, CDR2 SVGAGI (reference sequence). The CDR3 length is 14 residues. CDR3 sequence reads: CASSYGRGGEKLFF. In nucleotides, the CDR3 is TGTGCCAGCAGTTACGGAAGGGGAGGGGAAAAACTGTTTTTT.

The rearrangement uses TRBV5-1 and TRBJ2-5, with 7 bases that match TRBD1. Germline lookup yields CDR1 SGHRS and CDR2 YFSETQ. V shed 2 bases and J 5 bases; nucleotides not matched to a gene: 6. There are 14 residues in the CDR3. CDR3: CASSFSGQMETQYF. The CDR3 nucleotides are TGCGCCAGCAGCTTCTCGGGACAGATGGAGACCCAGTACTTC.

The chain combines TRBV7-2 with TRBJ2-1; 8 nucleotides agree with TRBD2. This CDR3 spans 15 amino acids. Germline CDR1 SGHTA, CDR2 FQGNSA. V gave up 1 base and J gave up 3 bases; unmatched junction bases: 2. CDR3 protein: CASSLDSGVYNEQFF. The CDR3 DNA is TGTGCCAGCAGCTTAGATAGCGGGGTCTACAATGAGCAGTTCTTC. Supplemented by reference TRBV7-2 and TRBJ2-1, the full variable domain reads GAGVSQSPSNKVTEKGKDVELRCDPISGHTALYWYRQSLGQGLEFLIYFQGNSAPDKSGLPSDRFSAERTGGSVSTLTIQRTQQEDSAVYLCASSLDSGVYNEQFFGPGTRLTVL.

The chain employs TRBV4-1 and TRBJ1-1; weak D call: TRBD1 (5 bases). CDR3 size: 17 residues. V was shortened by 2 bases and J by 4 bases, with 20 bases between the two germline ends. The V gene's germline CDR1 is MGHRA and CDR2 YSYEKL. The DNA for the CDR3 is TGCGCCAGCAGCCAAAGGGCCCCGGGACTCCTGGTCACTGAAGCTTTCTTT. This gives the protein CASSQRAPGLLVTEAFF.

CDR3 sequence: CASSLVRGPNPDTQYF. The CDR3 DNA follows: TGCGCCAGCAGCTTGGTGCGGGGGCCCAACCCAGATACGCAGTATTTT. The chain carries TRBV5-1 and TRBJ2-3, with a possible D match to TRBD2 (7 bases). V lost 0 bases, J lost 4 bases, and 15 bases lay in between. CDR1 is SGHRS, CDR2 YFSETQ, per germline. CDR3 length: 16 residues.

The chain employs TRBV5-6 and TRBJ2-5, with TRBD2 identical over 8 bases. Germline V lookup: CDR1 SGHDT, CDR2 YYEEEE. Trimming took 4 bases from V and 5 from J; bases not matched to a gene: 10. The CDR3 has 15 residues. The DNA for the CDR3 is TGTGCCAGCAGCCGTCGGGGGGGCCTTCGGGAGACCCAGTACTTC. Translated, it gives CASSRRGGLRETQYF.

The chain has TRBV7-8 and TRBJ2-2, with TRBD1 identical over 7 bases. Per germline, CDR1 SGHVS and CDR2 FQNEAQ. The CDR3 has 16 residues. With V trimmed by 5 bases and J by 6 bases, 12 bases remained unmatched. The DNA of the CDR3 is TGTGCCAGCAGCCCCTTCCGGGACGGGACAGCCGGGGAGCTGTTTTTT. The encoded protein is CASSPFRDGTAGELFF.

This chain uses TRBV7-2 with TRBJ1-5; no reliable D call. The CDR3 has 16 residues. Looked up from germline, CDR1 is SGHTA and CDR2 is FQGNSA. V lost 2 bases to trimming and J lost 4 bases, with 15 bases between them. CDR3 nucleotide sequence: TGTGCCAGCAGCTTATTAGCGGGTCTACCTAATCAGCCCCAGCATTTT. Encoded protein: CASSLLAGLPNQPQHF. The full variable domain, with the rest looked up from reference TRBV7-2 and TRBJ1-5, is GAGVSQSPSNKVTEKGKDVELRCDPISGHTALYWYRQSLGQGLEFLIYFQGNSAPDKSGLPSDRFSAERTGGSVSTLTIQRTQQEDSAVYLCASSLLAGLPNQPQHFGDGTRLSIL.

The chain links TRBV7-8 to TRBJ1-2; tentative D call: TRBD1 (5 bases). The CDR3 sequence is 14 residues long. Trimming shortened V by 4 bases and J by 1 base, and 10 bases separated the two germline ends. Germline assignment: CDR1 SGHVS and CDR2 FQNEAQ. CDR3 in amino acids: CASSSGGDNYGYTF. DNA for the CDR3: TGTGCCAGCAGCTCCGGGGGGGATAACTATGGCTACACCTTC.